This T cell receptor (beta chain) was captured by sequencing in a study of T-cell reconstitution after alpha-beta-depleted transplantation in children. The TCRbeta library was prepared with unique molecular identifiers. TCRdb reprocessed the PCR reads via MiXCR and lists one record per CDR3 protein. This table holds roughly 240,000 distinct CDR3 sequences, approximately 8.9% found once. Whole-study results and caveats: Alpha-beta T cells about two months after transplant reportedly derived from several hundred expanded graft clones. Surviving recipient T cells and thymic progenitors produced the high day-60 TCRbeta diversity seen in some patients. When one year had passed after transplant, most T-cell counts and diversity came from newly produced T cells.

This CDR3 comprises 14 residues. CDR1 and CDR2 from the germline V gene are SGHVS and FQNEAQ. Trimming shortened V by 3 bases and J by 7 bases, and 10 bases separated the two germline ends. This clonotype was observed a handful of times. Antigen: not known. The gene calls are TRBV7-8 and TRBJ1-6; unclear D gene. The receptor was isolated from a male patient younger than 18 who had a stem cell transplant for acute lymphoblastic leukemia, so the T cells may come from the graft donor. The sample in question was PBMCs, mostly from graft donor cells, obtained 180 days after TCRalphabeta/CD19-depleted stem cell transplant. The chain's CDR3 is CASSFTVLNSPLHF. The CDR3 coding sequence is TGTGCCAGCAGCTTCACAGTTCTCAATTCACCCCTCCACTTT.